The 5 T cell receptor beta chains below come from one sample, sequenced in a study of cytomegalovirus exposure and HLA in healthy donors. 13 Jbeta primers and 60 Vbeta primers were used for the PCR. The repertoire was sequenced with immunoSEQ multiplex PCR; TCRdb's copy has only in-frame clones and lacks some. The sample lists more than 150,000 clones, 82% occurring once. The sample was PBMCs. All receptors derive from a man aged 40-50 years in good health and CMV-seronegative.

This clone has a handful of counts. This sequence joins TRBV4-3 and TRBJ2-7, with D possibly matching TRBD2 (7 bases). CDR3 length: 15 amino acids. V was shortened by 10 bases and J by 0 bases, with 19 bases between the two germline ends. From germline, CDR1 is LGHNA and CDR2 YSLEER. In nucleotides, the CDR3 is TGCGCCATCCCTCGGGGGCGGGGGAGCTCCTACGAGCAGTACTTC. It codes for CAIPRGRGSSYEQYF.

V gene TRBV18 combines with J gene TRBJ2-7, with TRBD1 as a possible D gene (6 bases). Trimming shortened V by 4 bases and J by 0 bases, and 13 bases separated the two germline ends. The CDR3 is made up of 15 amino acids. Germline CDR1 KGHSH, CDR2 LQKENI. The CDR3 loop is CASSQGHDLSYEQYF. Here the CDR3 DNA reads TGTGCCAGCTCACAGGGACACGACCTCTCCTACGAGCAGTACTTC.

This rearrangement joins TRBV7-3 to TRBJ2-2; no clear D. Germline-derived CDR1 and CDR2 are SGHTA and FQGTGA. The CDR3 is 13 residues long. V gave up 2 bases and J gave up 4 bases, with 5 bases separating them. CDR3 region: CASSLYVTGELFF. CDR3 nucleotides: TGTGCCAGCAGCTTATATGTCACCGGGGAGCTGTTTTTT.

The J gene is TRBJ1-1, the V gene TRBV21-1. TRBV21-1 is noted as a pseudogene. This CDR3 region has 15 residues. CDR3 DNA: TGTGCCAGCAGCAAATGGGCCGCTCGAGGGACTGAAGCTTTCTTT. Translated: CASSKWAARGTEAFF.

The genes are TRBV11-1 and TRBJ1-2; TRBD1 aligns across 8 bases. Germline CDR1 reads SGHAT; CDR2 reads FQDESV (reference sequence). Unmatched junction bases numbered 19, after V lost 5 bases and J lost 8 bases. This CDR3 comprises 17 residues. The DNA of the CDR3 is TGTGCCAGCAGCCCGGCTTCCACAGGGGGGCTAATACGAGGCTACACCTTC. Encoded protein: CASSPASTGGLIRGYTF.